This TCR beta chain was sequenced in a study of T cell changes during pregnancy in multiple sclerosis (dated by TCRdb to the late 2010s). Turning to the overall study: Changes in the T cell repertoire over the course of pregnancy were examined in this study in women with multiple sclerosis.

With respect to this clone: Its antigen is currently not known. Per-base qualities were not stored, and no clone one base away is much larger.

Library generation was performed with the immunoSEQ multiplex PCR assay. TCRdb holds this immuneACCESS table with in-frame rearrangements only. Some clones are missing; in checked studies, unresolved V genes explain under half, and the rest has no known cause. Here the sample has 55,000 to 75,000 clones; 92% occur a single time. About 1.6% of the sample is in the top ten clones. The source is a female donor with multiple sclerosis, enrolled in a pregnancy study. The source material was peripheral blood, sampled after pregnancy.

For the CDR3, the sequence is CASSLGLAGEYEQYF. The DNA sequence follows: TGTGCCAGCAGCCTTGGACTAGCGGGAGAGTACGAGCAGTACTTC. The rearranged chain carries TRBV5-4 and TRBJ2-7; a stretch of 13 junction bases matches TRBD2. Trimming leaves V shorter by 4 bases and J shorter by 4 bases, with the junction holding 5 bases beyond the gene matches. From a lookup of the germline V gene (reference sequence), CDR1 and CDR2 are SGHNT and YYREEE. The CDR3 goes from the cysteine to the phenylalanine over 15 residues. The kept DNA is CDR3 alone, 45 bases in frame from the first base.